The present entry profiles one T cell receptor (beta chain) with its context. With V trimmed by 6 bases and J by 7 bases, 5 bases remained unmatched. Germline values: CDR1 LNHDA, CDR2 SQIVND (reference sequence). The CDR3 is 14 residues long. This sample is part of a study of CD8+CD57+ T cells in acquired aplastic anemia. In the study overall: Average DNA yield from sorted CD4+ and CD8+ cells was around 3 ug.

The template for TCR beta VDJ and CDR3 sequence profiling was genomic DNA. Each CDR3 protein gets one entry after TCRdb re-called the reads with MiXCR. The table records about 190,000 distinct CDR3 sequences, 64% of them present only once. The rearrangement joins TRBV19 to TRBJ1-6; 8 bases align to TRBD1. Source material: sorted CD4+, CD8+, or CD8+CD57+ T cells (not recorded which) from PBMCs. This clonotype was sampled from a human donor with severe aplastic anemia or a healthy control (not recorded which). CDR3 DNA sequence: TGTGCCAGTAGCGGGGGACAGGAAAATTCACCCCTCCACTTT. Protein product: CASSGGQENSPLHF.